This TCR beta chain was sequenced for a study of response to subunit inactivated influenza vaccine. General observations from the study: Authors suggested few new T cells are recruited by each seasonal influenza vaccination.

Points on this clonotype: Its antigen is not known.

This CDR3 has 13 amino acids. CDR1 ENHRY and CDR2 SYGVKD come from the germline V gene. Trimming left V 0 bases short and J 6 bases short, with 6 bases between. MiXCR, run by TCRdb on the RT-PCR reads, gives a single entry per CDR3 protein. The profile covers about 780,000 distinct CDR3 sequences, with around a sixth appearing a single time and 11% taken by the ten largest. The sequences come from PBMCs from blood, collected approximately 5 days after vaccination. The receptor was isolated from a man aged 45-65 years who received an inactivated influenza vaccine. V usage is TRBV10-3 and J usage is TRBJ2-1; D gene ambiguous. CDR3 sequence: CAISESRGNEQFF. The CDR3 DNA is TGTGCCATCAGTGAGTCCCGCGGCAATGAGCAGTTCTTC.